The sequence of this T cell receptor (beta chain) was determined in a study of T cell repertoires in cytomegalovirus infection. Study-wide context: An indication of both CMV infection and matching HLA type came from public TCR beta signatures. General study points: The cumulative frequency of public TCR beta families identified carriers of CMV plus the relevant HLA.

Regarding this clonotype: The target antigen is unknown. One end of the junction varies from germline; a read error may be responsible.

MiXCR, applied by TCRdb to the reads, yields one record per CDR3 protein. This repertoire shows about 900,000 distinct CDR3 sequences, approximately 31% found once; its top ten account for around 15%. The sample consisted of cultured CD8+ T cells from PBMCs, taken from culture after CMV antigen stimulation. The clonotype originates from a human donor in good health (CMV status not recorded). Some clones in this sample may be carry-over from other donors' samples.

CDR3 sequence reads: CVSSKGSYEQYF. CDR3 DNA sequence: TGTGTCAGTAGTAAGGGTTCCTACGAGCAGTACTTC. The gene calls are TRBV19 and TRBJ2-7; D is ambiguous. This CDR3 comprises 12 residues. Germline V gives CDR1 LNHDA, CDR2 SQIVND (reference sequence).